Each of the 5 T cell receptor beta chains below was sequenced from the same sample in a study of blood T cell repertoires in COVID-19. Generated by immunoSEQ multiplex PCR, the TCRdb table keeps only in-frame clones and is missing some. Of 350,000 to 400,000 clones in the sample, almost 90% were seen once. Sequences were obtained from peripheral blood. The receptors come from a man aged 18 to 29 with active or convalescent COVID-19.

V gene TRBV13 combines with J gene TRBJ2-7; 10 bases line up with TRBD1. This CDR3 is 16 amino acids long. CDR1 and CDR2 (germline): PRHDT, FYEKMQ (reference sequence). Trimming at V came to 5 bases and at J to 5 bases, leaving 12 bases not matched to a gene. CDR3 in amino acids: CASSRDRGRFVDEQYF. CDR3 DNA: TGTGCCAGCAGCCGAGACAGGGGGCGCTTCGTCGACGAGCAGTACTTC.

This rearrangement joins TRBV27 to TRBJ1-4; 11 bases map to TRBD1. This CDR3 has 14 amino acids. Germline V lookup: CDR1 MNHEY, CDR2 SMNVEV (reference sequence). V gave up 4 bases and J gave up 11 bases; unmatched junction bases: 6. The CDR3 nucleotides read TGTGCCAGCAGTTCCGGGACAGGGGGGTCTAAACTGTTTTTT. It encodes CASSSGTGGSKLFF.

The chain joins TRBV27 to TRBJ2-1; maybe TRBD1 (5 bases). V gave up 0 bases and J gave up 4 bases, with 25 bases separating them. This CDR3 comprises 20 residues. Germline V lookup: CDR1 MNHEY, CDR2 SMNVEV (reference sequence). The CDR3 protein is CASSLSGIFIGAVIYNEQFF. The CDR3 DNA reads TGTGCCAGCAGTTTATCGGGGATTTTTATAGGGGCGGTGATTTACAATGAGCAGTTCTTC.

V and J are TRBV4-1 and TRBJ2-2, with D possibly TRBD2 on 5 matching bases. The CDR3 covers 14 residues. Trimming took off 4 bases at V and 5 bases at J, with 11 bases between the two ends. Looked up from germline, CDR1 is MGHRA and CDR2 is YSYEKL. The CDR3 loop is CASSPVGGTGELFF. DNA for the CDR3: TGCGCCAGCAGCCCGGTTGGAGGAACCGGGGAGCTGTTTTTT.

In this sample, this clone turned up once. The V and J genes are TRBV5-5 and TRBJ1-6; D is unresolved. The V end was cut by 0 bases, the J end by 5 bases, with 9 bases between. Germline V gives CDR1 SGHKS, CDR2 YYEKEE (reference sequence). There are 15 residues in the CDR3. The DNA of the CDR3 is TGTGCCAGCAGCTTGGTACAGAACCATAATTCACCCCTCCACTTT. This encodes CASSLVQNHNSPLHF. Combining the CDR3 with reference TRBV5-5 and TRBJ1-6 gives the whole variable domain DAGVTQSPTHLIKTRGQQVTLRCSPISGHKSVSWYQQVLGQGPQFIFQYYEKEERGRGNFPDRFSARQFPNYSSELNVNALLLGDSALYLCASSLVQNHNSPLHFGNGTRLTVT.